This entry lists 17 T cell receptor beta chains sequenced from one sample in a study of cytomegalovirus exposure and HLA in healthy donors. The PCR was carried out with 60 Vbeta primers and 13 Jbeta primers. The data were produced by immunoSEQ multiplex PCR, yet TCRdb's version contains in-frame clones alone and is incomplete. Of approximately 260,000 clones in the sample, 84% were seen once. Material: PBMCs. All receptors come from a woman between 40 and 50 years old in good health and CMV-seropositive.

The CDR3 loop is CASSTGTSGRSYEQYF. The CDR3 coding sequence is TGTGCCAGCAGTACTGGGACTAGCGGGAGGTCCTACGAGCAGTACTTC. The J gene is TRBJ2-7, the V gene TRBV28; 15 nucleotides match TRBD2. The CDR3 is 16 residues long. Trimming cost V 5 bases and J 1 base; bases outside gene matches: 3. The germline gives CDR1 MDHEN, CDR2 SYDVKM.

The CDR3 DNA sequence: TGTGCCTGGACCCTCCAGGGGAATGAGCAGTTCTTC. It encodes CAWTLQGNEQFF. The chain is built from TRBV30 and TRBJ2-1, with D possibly being TRBD1 (6 bases). CDR1 is GTSNPN, CDR2 SVGIG, per germline (reference sequence). V was cut by 4 bases and J by 7 bases, with 11 bases left in between. The CDR3 sequence is 12 residues long.

J is TRBJ2-7 and V is TRBV29-1; 12 bases are a match to TRBD2. The CDR3 extends over 14 amino acids. CDR1 and CDR2 (germline): SQVTM, ANQGSEA. J was trimmed by 4 bases and V by 3 bases; bases with no gene match: 4. The CDR3: CSVEYTSGRYEQYF. The CDR3 DNA follows: TGCAGCGTTGAGTATACTAGCGGGAGGTACGAGCAGTACTTC.

This clone showed up just a few times. The rearrangement links TRBV30 to TRBJ1-3; perhaps TRBD1 as D (6 bases). The CDR3 spans 14 residues. Germline CDR1 reads GTSNPN; CDR2 reads SVGIG (reference sequence). Trimming removed 6 bases from V and 0 bases from J, with 12 bases in between. CDR3 DNA sequence: TGTGCCTGCCCGGACAGCGTCTCTGGAAACACCATATATTTT. Its translation is CACPDSVSGNTIYF.

The chain employs TRBV7-9 and TRBJ1-3, with 9 bases matching TRBD1. The germline gives CDR1 SEHNR, CDR2 FQNEAQ (reference sequence). The V gene end was trimmed by 4 bases and the J gene end by 2 bases; junction bases not matched to a gene: 3. This CDR3 is built from 15 residues. This CDR3 reads CASSSRTGAGNTIYF. The CDR3 DNA reads TGTGCCAGCAGCTCCCGGACAGGGGCTGGAAACACCATATATTTT. The full variable domain, in which reference TRBV7-9 and TRBJ1-3 provide the parts outside the CDR3, is DTGVSQNPRHKITKRGQNVTFRCDPISEHNRLYWYRQTLGQGPEFLTYFQNEAQLEKSRLLSDRFSAERPKGSFSTLEIQRTEQGDSAMYLCASSSRTGAGNTIYFGEGSWLTVV.

The chain recombines TRBV28 with TRBJ2-3; 8 bases align to TRBD1. The V segment lost 3 bases and the J segment 5 bases; nucleotides outside the gene matches: 10. The germline V gene encodes CDR1 MDHEN and CDR2 SYDVKM. The CDR3 totals 16 residues. As DNA, the CDR3 is TGTGCCAGCAGTTTGGGGCAGGGGGCGGTTAAAGATACGCAGTATTTT. Amino acid sequence: CASSLGQGAVKDTQYF.

V usage is TRBV7-8 and J usage is TRBJ2-5, with a tentative D call TRBD1 (6 bases). V was trimmed by 4 bases and J by 5 bases, leaving 20 bases between them. The CDR3 has 16 amino acids. Germline values: CDR1 SGHVS, CDR2 FQNEAQ. The CDR3 is CASSSRRGRDWETQYF. For the CDR3, the DNA is TGTGCCAGCAGCTCCCGCAGGGGCCGGGATTGGGAGACCCAGTACTTC. Full variable domain (rest looked up from reference TRBV7-8 and TRBJ2-5): GAGVSQSPRYKVAKRGQDVALRCDPISGHVSLFWYQQALGQGPEFLTYFQNEAQLDKSGLPSDRFFAERPEGSVSTLKIQRTQQEDSAVYLCASSSRRGRDWETQYFGPGTRLLVL.

The CDR3 spells CASSYSYGLGNTIYF. CDR3 sequence (DNA): TGTGCCAGCAGTTACTCGTACGGGTTAGGAAACACCATATATTTT. The gene calls are TRBV6-5 and TRBJ1-3, with D hard to call. Germline V gene data show CDR1 as MNHEY and CDR2 as SVGAGI. With 0 bases removed from V and 4 bases from J, the gap between germline ends came to 10 bases. This CDR3 has 15 amino acids.

The genes are TRBV9 and TRBJ2-2; 7 bases align to TRBD2. Germline V gene data show CDR1 as SGDLS and CDR2 as YYNGEE. V lost 3 bases, J lost 4 bases, and 9 bases stayed unmatched. CDR3 size: 16 residues. The chain's CDR3 is CASSASGGVGTGELFF. The CDR3 coding sequence is TGTGCCAGCAGCGCTAGCGGAGGGGTGGGCACCGGGGAGCTGTTTTTT.

V and J are TRBV30 and TRBJ2-2, with D tentatively TRBD1 (5 bases). Germline assignment: CDR1 GTSNPN and CDR2 SVGIG (reference sequence). Deletions cut 3 bases from V and 1 base from J, with 6 bases between. The CDR3 is 13 residues long. CDR3 region: CAWRDKNTGELFF. The CDR3 coding sequence is TGTGCCTGGAGGGACAAGAACACCGGGGAGCTGTTTTTT.

V gene TRBV6-5 combines with J gene TRBJ1-3, with a tentative D call TRBD1 (5 bases). From germline, CDR1 is MNHEY and CDR2 SVGAGI. This CDR3 is 15 amino acids long. The germline V and J ends were trimmed by 0 bases and 4 bases, with 10 bases remaining between them. The CDR3 protein is CASSYSRYRGNTIYF. The CDR3 DNA sequence: TGTGCCAGCAGTTACTCGAGGTACAGGGGAAACACCATATATTTT.

DNA of the CDR3: TGTGCCAGCAGCTTAGGCGGAGTTACCTACAATGAGCAGTTCTTC. As protein: CASSLGGVTYNEQFF. The rearrangement links TRBV7-3 to TRBJ2-1; no clear D gene. The CDR3 runs to 15 residues. Trimming stripped 2 bases from V and 2 bases from J, with 10 bases between. CDR1 and CDR2 from the germline V gene are SGHTA and FQGTGA.

The chain carries TRBV19 and TRBJ1-1; D might be TRBD1 (5 bases). This CDR3 has 15 residues. Per germline, CDR1 LNHDA and CDR2 SQIVND (reference sequence). V was shortened by 3 bases and J by 4 bases, with 15 bases between the two germline ends. This chain's CDR3 is CASSIGPLGGTEAFF. The DNA of the CDR3 is TGTGCCAGTAGTATCGGTCCTCTCGGGGGCACTGAAGCTTTCTTT.

The chain carries TRBV11-2 and TRBJ1-1; D remains ambiguous. Trimming left V 5 bases short and J 1 base short, with 14 bases between. Per the germline V gene, CDR1 is SGHAT and CDR2 is FQNNGV. This CDR3 comprises 15 residues. CDR3: CASSPETTGNTEAFF. The CDR3 DNA follows: TGTGCCAGCAGCCCGGAAACGACGGGGAACACTGAAGCTTTCTTT.

This chain links TRBV7-9 with TRBJ1-4; a weak D match, TRBD1 (5 bases). V lost 5 bases and J 3 bases, leaving 13 bases between the germline ends. CDR3 length equals 15 residues. Germline lookup yields CDR1 SEHNR and CDR2 FQNEAQ (reference sequence). Here the CDR3 DNA reads TGTGCCAGCAGCCGTACGGGGGAAGCTAATGAAAAACTGTTTTTT. Protein product: CASSRTGEANEKLFF.

This sequence joins TRBV5-6 and TRBJ1-6; no reliable D call. The germline CDR1 and CDR2 sequences are SGHDT and YYEEEE. The ends were cut back, 1 base at V and 3 bases at J, with 8 bases in the middle. There are 15 residues in the CDR3. CDR3 amino acids: CASSLSPSYNSPLHF. DNA of the CDR3: TGTGCCAGCAGCTTGTCTCCCAGCTATAATTCACCCCTCCACTTT.

A word on this clone: The sample carries other DNA sequences with the same CDR3. The chain recombines TRBV2 with TRBJ2-3, with 7 bases aligning to TRBD1. The germline V gene encodes CDR1 SNHLY and CDR2 FYNNEI. V dropped 6 bases and J dropped 4; count of bases not matched to a gene: 4. This CDR3 comprises 13 residues. The CDR3 is CASSRQGPDTQYF. CDR3 DNA: TGTGCCAGCAGCCGACAGGGCCCAGATACGCAGTATTTT.